The 32 T cell receptor beta chains reported below all come from one sample, sequenced in a study of vaccination effects on CD4 cells after COVID-19. Antigen-specific CD4+ T cells were expanded (with viral peptide pools) by the ViraFEST assay ahead of sequencing. A roughly 10-day culture period preceded the isolation of CD4+ T cells. PCR-confirmed SARS-CoV-2 infection occurred in the person between March and December 2020. Here immunoSEQ multiplex PCR was the method, and the copy in TCRdb shows in-frame clones only, minus some. This table holds approximately 40,000 clones, just under 75% found once. The antigens of these receptors remain unknown. The sequencing here drew on CD4+ T cells from PBMCs cultured with a peptide pool, taken before COVID-19 vaccination. All receptors come from a human donor who had a prior SARS-CoV-2 infection.

CDR3 coding DNA: TGTGCCTGGAGTGTCTGGGGGGGACCCAGAATCTACAATGAGCAGTTCTTC. Residues: CAWSVWGGPRIYNEQFF. The chain combines TRBV30 with TRBJ2-1; TRBD2 agrees at 7 bases. V gave up 0 bases and J gave up 3 bases; unmatched junction bases: 11. The germline CDR1 and CDR2 sequences are GTSNPN and SVGIG (reference sequence). CDR3 size: 17 residues.

This chain uses TRBV3-1 (or the pseudogene TRBV3-2) with TRBJ2-1; 8 bases fit TRBD2. The ends lost 4 bases at V and 3 bases at J; junction bases unmatched: 2. The CDR3 runs 14 residues. Per the germline V gene, CDR1 is LGHDT and CDR2 is YNNKEL (reference sequence). For the CDR3, the DNA is TGTGCCAGCAGCCGCGGGACTAGCTACAATGAGCAGTTCTTC. Translating gives CASSRGTSYNEQFF.

The genes are TRBV5-4 and TRBJ2-2; D is perhaps TRBD1 or TRBD2 (5 bases each). CDR3 length: 15 amino acids. The V and J ends lost 10 bases and 6 bases respectively, with 22 bases between them. CDR1 is SGHNT and CDR2 is YYREEE in the germline V gene (reference sequence). The CDR3, as DNA: TGTGCCTCCAGGGACGCCCTTTTGCCCTCCGGGGAGCTGTTTTTT. Amino acids: CASRDALLPSGELFF.

The chain uses TRBV6-5 and TRBJ2-7; D perhaps matches TRBD1 (5 bases). The CDR3 consists of 14 residues. The V gene lost 5 bases and the J gene lost 2 bases, with 13 bases spanning the gap. Germline CDR1 reads MNHEY; CDR2 reads SVGAGI. The CDR3 reads CASSIRQGTYEQYF. Written as DNA, the CDR3 is TGTGCCAGCAGTATCCGCCAGGGCACCTACGAGCAGTACTTC.

The J gene is TRBJ2-7, the V gene TRBV19; D ambiguous. Germline assignment: CDR1 LNHDA and CDR2 SQIVND (reference sequence). The CDR3 has 15 residues. Trimming removed 0 bases at V and 0 bases at J, with 9 bases between. The CDR3 sequence: CASSIDFYNSYEQYF. As DNA, the CDR3 is TGTGCCAGTAGTATAGATTTTTACAACTCCTACGAGCAGTACTTC.

The V gene is TRBV18, the J gene TRBJ2-7, with unresolved D. The V gene's germline CDR1 is KGHSH and CDR2 LQKENI. This CDR3 is 12 amino acids long. V was clipped by 5 bases and J by 9 bases, with 14 bases between them. As DNA, the CDR3 is TGTGCCAGCTCATCTCTTGTCGACTCGCAGTACTTC. It is translated as CASSSLVDSQYF.

This clone was counted once. The rearrangement joins TRBV5-1 to TRBJ2-5, with D perhaps TRBD1 (6 bases). This CDR3 has 12 amino acids. Per the germline V gene, CDR1 is SGHRS and CDR2 is YFSETQ. V lost 6 bases and J 1 base, leaving 7 bases between the germline ends. The chain's CDR3 is CASMDSQETQYF. CDR3 DNA: TGCGCCAGCATGGACAGCCAAGAGACCCAGTACTTC. The full variable domain, in which reference TRBV5-1 and TRBJ2-5 provide the parts outside the CDR3, is KAGVTQTPRYLIKTRGQQVTLSCSPISGHRSVSWYQQTPGQGLQFLFEYFSETQRNKGNFPGRFSGRQFSNSRSEMNVSTLELGDSALYLCASMDSQETQYFGPGTRLLVL.

V is TRBV7-8 and J is TRBJ2-5; 14 bases map to TRBD2. CDR3 size: 19 residues. V shed 1 base, J shed 1 base, and the junction held 8 bases outside the gene matches. Germline CDR1 and CDR2: SGHVS and FQNEAQ. The chain's CDR3 is CASSLGRTSGRPGQETQYF. The CDR3 DNA is TGTGCCAGCAGCTTAGGACGGACTAGCGGGAGGCCGGGCCAAGAGACCCAGTACTTC.

The rearrangement links TRBV2 to TRBJ2-2; the match to TRBD1 covers 8 bases. Per the germline V gene, CDR1 is SNHLY and CDR2 is FYNNEI. This CDR3 contains 16 residues. After removal of 5 bases from V and 2 bases from J, the junction contained 7 bases not matched to a gene. The CDR3 DNA sequence: TGTGCCAGCAGTCCTCAGGGGGCTCGAAACACCGGGGAGCTGTTTTTT. Translating gives CASSPQGARNTGELFF.

This clone appeared once. The chain couples TRBV10-1 to TRBJ2-5, with TRBD1 matching 8 bases. The trim removed 7 bases at V and 2 bases at J, leaving 12 bases unmatched. The length of the CDR3 is 16 residues. Germline V gene lookup returns CDR1 WNHNN and CDR2 SYGVQD (reference sequence). The CDR3 here is CASTRQDREDQETQYF. In nucleotides, the CDR3 is TGCGCCAGCACCCGACAGGACAGGGAGGATCAAGAGACCCAGTACTTC.

This chain uses TRBV9 with TRBJ1-4; no clear D. This CDR3 contains 15 residues. Trimming removed 0 bases from V and 3 bases from J, with 9 bases in between. CDR1 and CDR2 (germline): SGDLS, YYNGEE. CDR3 sequence reads: CASSVGGSPNEKLFF. The CDR3 region has the DNA TGTGCCAGCAGCGTAGGTGGCAGCCCTAATGAAAAACTGTTTTTT.

The rearrangement joins TRBV9 to TRBJ2-3; D uncertain. Trimming removed 5 bases at V and 1 base at J, with 17 bases between. CDR3 length equals 16 residues. Per germline, CDR1 SGDLS and CDR2 YYNGEE. CDR3 sequence reads: CASSDGVGFGTDTQYF. In nucleotides, the CDR3 is TGTGCCAGCAGTGATGGGGTGGGGTTTGGCACAGATACGCAGTATTTT.

The V and J genes are TRBV7-9 and TRBJ1-1; D is unresolved. Germline-derived CDR1 and CDR2 are SEHNR and FQNEAQ (reference sequence). This CDR3 spans 15 amino acids. Trimming shortened V by 1 base and J by 0 bases, and 9 bases separated the two germline ends. Here the CDR3 DNA reads TGTGCCAGCAGCTTAGGCTACACAGTGAACACTGAAGCTTTCTTT. Its translation: CASSLGYTVNTEAFF.

The sample holds a few counts of this clone. The chain joins TRBV4-1 to TRBJ2-1; no clear D. V was pared by 0 bases and J by 3 bases, with 12 bases between. The CDR3 runs 16 residues. The V gene's germline CDR1 is MGHRA and CDR2 YSYEKL. The CDR3 DNA is TGCGCCAGCAGCCAAGAGGTCCGGTTGGACTACAATGAGCAGTTCTTC. Protein: CASSQEVRLDYNEQFF.

The chain uses TRBV4-3 and TRBJ2-3; 7 bases line up with TRBD2. Germline V gene lookup returns CDR1 LGHNA and CDR2 YSLEER. The CDR3 has 17 residues. Trimming cost V 1 base and J 4 bases; bases outside gene matches: 11. The CDR3 spells CASSQVPEAGAPDTQYF. CDR3 in DNA: TGCGCCAGCAGCCAAGTACCAGAGGCGGGAGCACCAGATACGCAGTATTTT.

This clone was picked up a small number of times. V is TRBV9 and J is TRBJ2-2; D unresolved. The CDR3 extends over 14 amino acids. Germline V lookup: CDR1 SGDLS, CDR2 YYNGEE. V shed 0 bases and J shed 5 bases, with 8 bases lying between them. The chain's CDR3 is CASSVVGFTGELFF. CDR3 nucleotide sequence: TGTGCCAGCAGCGTAGTTGGGTTTACCGGGGAGCTGTTTTTT.

This clone has just one count. The chain is built from TRBV2 and TRBJ2-3; D unresolved. Germline CDR1 reads SNHLY; CDR2 reads FYNNEI. Trimming cost V 3 bases and J 6 bases, with 10 bases left between them. The CDR3 sequence is 13 residues long. CDR3: CASSDKRSDTQYF. CDR3 coding DNA: TGTGCCAGCAGTGATAAAAGATCGGATACGCAGTATTTT.

The genes are TRBV6-6 and TRBJ1-1; TRBD1 matches 10 bases. V was pared by 5 bases and J by 8 bases, with 14 bases of the junction left unmatched. The germline CDR1 and CDR2 sequences are MNHNY and SVGAGI (reference sequence). The CDR3 length is 16 residues. The CDR3 spells CASSQHPGQGIKEAFF. The CDR3 DNA sequence: TGTGCCAGCAGTCAGCATCCGGGACAGGGGATAAAGGAAGCTTTCTTT.

The genes are TRBV7-9 and TRBJ2-1; TRBD2 agrees at 10 bases. Per germline, CDR1 SEHNR and CDR2 FQNEAQ (reference sequence). Unmatched junction bases numbered 9, after V lost 4 bases and J lost 15 bases. The CDR3 has 13 amino acids. The CDR3 loop reads CASSSQLAGARFF. Written as DNA, the CDR3 is TGTGCCAGCAGCTCCCAGCTAGCGGGGGCCCGGTTCTTC.

The V gene is TRBV6-5, the J gene TRBJ1-4; perhaps TRBD1 as D (5 bases). Trimming stripped 6 bases from V and 0 bases from J, with 8 bases between. Germline V gene lookup returns CDR1 MNHEY and CDR2 SVGAGI. This CDR3 has 14 amino acids. The CDR3 is CASSTGATNEKLFF. CDR3 sequence (DNA): TGTGCCAGCAGCACAGGCGCAACTAATGAAAAACTGTTTTTT.

This sequence joins TRBV7-2 and TRBJ1-4, with D possibly TRBD1 on 5 matching bases. CDR1 SGHTA and CDR2 FQGNSA come from the germline V gene. The CDR3 totals 18 residues. The germline V and J ends were trimmed by 4 bases and 4 bases, with 22 bases remaining between them. CDR3 amino acids: CASSSGVLRQSYNEKLFF. The DNA for the CDR3 is TGTGCCAGCAGCTCGGGGGTTCTTCGACAGTCTTATAATGAAAAACTGTTTTTT.

The chain uses TRBV5-1 and TRBJ2-7, with 7 positions matching TRBD1. This CDR3 has 13 residues. In germline, CDR1 is SGHRS, CDR2 YFSETQ. Germline trimming cut 5 bases from V and 2 bases from J; bases unmatched to any gene: 4. The chain's CDR3 is CASSTGETYEQYF. The CDR3 coding sequence is TGCGCCAGCAGTACAGGGGAAACCTACGAGCAGTACTTC.

This sequence joins TRBV5-1 and TRBJ1-2; TRBD1 aligns across 8 bases. The V gene end was trimmed by 6 bases and the J gene end by 5 bases; junction bases not matched to a gene: 18. This CDR3 is built from 17 residues. The germline CDR1 and CDR2 sequences are SGHRS and YFSETQ. The CDR3 sequence is CASKKGTGDRERYGYTF. The CDR3 DNA sequence: TGCGCCAGCAAGAAAGGGACAGGAGACAGGGAGCGGTATGGCTACACCTTC.

The chain links TRBV19 to TRBJ1-5; D uncertain. The CDR3 is 15 residues long. Germline-derived CDR1 and CDR2 are LNHDA and SQIVND (reference sequence). The ends were cut back, 6 bases at V and 1 base at J, with 13 bases in the middle. The chain's CDR3 is CASRFRHPSNQPQHF. The CDR3 DNA sequence: TGTGCCAGTAGATTTCGCCATCCGAGCAATCAGCCCCAGCATTTT.

This chain uses TRBV15 with TRBJ2-6; tentatively, D is TRBD2 (5 bases). The CDR3 extends over 16 amino acids. CDR1 is LNHNV, CDR2 YYDKDF, per germline (reference sequence). Trimming took 0 bases from V and 1 from J, leaving 7 bases between them. DNA of the CDR3: TGTGCCACCAGCAGAGATAGAGGGTCTGGGGCCAACGTCCTGACTTTC. Its protein product is CATSRDRGSGANVLTF.

The rearrangement uses TRBV6-1 and TRBJ1-6, with 7 bases identical to TRBD1. J lost 9 bases, V lost 2 bases, and 10 bases had no gene match. This CDR3 is built from 16 residues. The V gene's germline CDR1 is MNHNS and CDR2 SASEGT. The CDR3, as DNA: TGTGCCAGCAGTGAAACTCCAGGGGGAGCGGGTTCACCCCTCCACTTT. Translated, it gives CASSETPGGAGSPLHF.

The chain employs TRBV27 and TRBJ2-1, with D hard to call. CDR3 length: 14 amino acids. CDR1 and CDR2 from the germline V gene are MNHEY and SMNVEV (reference sequence). V was clipped by 3 bases and J by 0 bases, with 6 bases between them. The CDR3 spells CASSFYSSYNEQFF. In nucleotides, the CDR3 is TGTGCCAGCAGTTTTTATAGCTCCTACAATGAGCAGTTCTTC.

The chain recombines TRBV5-1 with TRBJ1-5; D gene unclear. The V end lost 3 bases, the J end lost 6 bases, and 13 bases lay between the germline ends. Germline lookup yields CDR1 SGHRS and CDR2 YFSETQ. CDR3 length equals 14 residues. CDR3 DNA sequence: TGCGCCAGCAGCTCTAGTGGGGAAGGTCAGCCCCAGCATTTT. Amino acid sequence: CASSSSGEGQPQHF.

CDR3 sequence reads: CASSGDSGELFF. The CDR3, as DNA: TGTGCCAGCAGCGGAGATTCCGGGGAGCTGTTTTTT. This chain uses TRBV7-3 with TRBJ2-2; D not certain. CDR3 length equals 12 residues. The germline CDR1 and CDR2 sequences are SGHTA and FQGTGA. Deletions cut 5 bases from V and 6 bases from J, with 7 bases between.

CDR3 DNA: TGTGCCAGCAGCGCGGACAGGCGGGACTATGGCTACACCTTC. Its protein product is CASSADRRDYGYTF. The chain uses TRBV5-6 and TRBJ1-2; 7 nucleotides match TRBD1. J lost 3 bases, V lost 4 bases, and 6 bases had no gene match. The CDR3 loop spans 14 amino acids. Germline CDR1 and CDR2: SGHDT and YYEEEE.

V usage is TRBV12-5 and J usage is TRBJ2-6, with D unresolved. This CDR3 comprises 13 residues. V lost 2 bases, J lost 4 bases, and 3 bases lay in between. Germline V lookup: CDR1 LGHNT, CDR2 FRNRAP. The CDR3 DNA sequence: TGTGCTAGTGGTTTGTCAGGGGCCAACGTCCTGACTTTC. It codes for CASGLSGANVLTF.

This sequence joins TRBV5-1 and TRBJ2-1; D gene unclear. There are 15 residues in the CDR3. Trimming stripped 2 bases from V and 4 bases from J, with 13 bases between. Per germline, CDR1 SGHRS and CDR2 YFSETQ. The CDR3 coding sequence is TGCGCCAGCAGCTTTAGTTTGGGCGATTACAATGAGCAGTTCTTC. Protein: CASSFSLGDYNEQFF.